Listed below are T cell receptor beta chains from one sample, sequenced in a study of T cell clones after liver transplantation. TCRdb's copy holds only in-frame clones and misses some; the assay was immunoSEQ multiplex PCR. The profile shows around 110,000 clones, less than 95% of them singletons. The input for sequencing was CD4+ T cells from blood, taken 12 months after liver transplant. These receptors were taken from a human patient who received a liver transplant. Part of the T cell pool may stem from the graft donor. The CDR3 runs from the conserved cysteine through the conserved F or W. A D gene is named only where the DNA matches it firmly. Clone size is not always given. Where it is, it says once, few, many or a class for expanded clones.

d_gene,abundance,v_gene,j_gene,len,CDR3aa,CDR3nt
TRBD2,-,TRBV9,TRBJ2-2,15,CASSPSGGNTGELFF,TGTGCCAGCAGCCCCTCGGGGGGGAACACCGGGGAGCTGTTTTTT
TRBD1,-,TRBV19,TRBJ2-2,15,CASSVQGAGTGELFF,TGTGCCAGTAGTGTTCAGGGGGCAGGAACCGGGGAGCTGTTTTTT
-,-,TRBV28,TRBJ1-3,15,CATSSGPNSGNTIYF,TGTGCCACCTCCAGTGGACCTAACTCTGGAAACACCATATATTTT
TRBD2,-,TRBV28,TRBJ2-5,13,CASSPRGGATQYF,TGTGCCAGCAGTCCGCGGGGGGGTGCGACCCAGTACTTC
TRBD2,-,TRBV6-1,TRBJ2-4,14,CASKGLAGPYAQYF,TGTGCCAGCAAAGGACTAGCGGGACCCTACGCTCAGTACTTC
-,-,TRBV12-2,TRBJ2-3,16,CASRSGLAGEADTQYF,TGTGCAAGTCGCTCGGGACTAGCGGGAGAAGCAGATACGCAGTATTTT
-,-,TRBV10-3,TRBJ1-5,13,CAISREEWQPQHF,TGTGCCATCAGCAGGGAGGAGTGGCAGCCCCAGCATTTT
TRBD1,-,TRBV19,TRBJ2-7,15,CASSIGQGASYEQYF,TGTGCCAGTAGTATAGGACAGGGGGCCTCCTACGAGCAGTACTTC
-,-,TRBV7-8,TRBJ2-5,16,CASSLGRPGAQETQYF,TGTGCCAGCAGCTTAGGGAGACCAGGGGCCCAAGAGACCCAGTACTTC
TRBD2,once,TRBV6-5,TRBJ2-7,14,CASSYGTSGYEQYF,TGTGCCAGCAGTTATGGGACTAGCGGCTACGAGCAGTACTTC
-,-,TRBV5-5,TRBJ2-7,15,CASSASNGYSYEQYF,TGTGCCAGCAGCGCCTCCAACGGGTATTCCTACGAGCAGTACTTC
TRBD1,-,TRBV28,TRBJ2-6,17,CASSFSRGQSGANVLTF,TGTGCCAGCAGTTTTTCCAGGGGGCAGTCTGGGGCCAACGTCCTGACTTTC
TRBD2,-,TRBV30,TRBJ2-2,17,CAWSGRTSGRVAGELFF,TGTGCCTGGAGCGGCCGGACTAGCGGGAGAGTGGCCGGGGAGCTGTTTTTT
TRBD2,-,TRBV7-3,TRBJ2-1,13,CASSGTSGAEQFF,TGTGCCAGCAGCGGGACTAGCGGAGCTGAGCAGTTCTTC
-,once,TRBV29-1,TRBJ2-4,14,CSVEFDIAKNIQYF,TGCAGCGTTGAATTTGATATAGCCAAAAACATTCAGTACTTC
-,-,TRBV11-2,TRBJ2-3,14,CASSLADRTDTQYF,TGTGCCAGCAGCTTAGCCGACCGCACAGATACGCAGTATTTT
-,-,TRBV19,TRBJ2-1,15,CASSIGPVMYNEQFF,TGTGCCAGTAGTATCGGGCCTGTGATGTACAATGAGCAGTTCTTC
-,-,TRBV7-8,TRBJ2-7,13,CASSGWRDYEQYF,TGTGCCAGCAGTGGGTGGCGGGACTACGAGCAGTACTTC
-,-,TRBV4-3,TRBJ2-1,16,CASSQALPSSYNEQFF,TGCGCCAGCAGCCAGGCCCTCCCAAGCTCCTACAATGAGCAGTTCTTC
TRBD2,-,TRBV6-1,TRBJ2-3,15,CAGGDSGRPTDTQYF,TGTGCCGGGGGGGATAGCGGGAGGCCCACAGATACGCAGTATTTT
-,-,TRBV2,TRBJ2-7,13,CASSEGDSYEQYF,TGTGCCAGCAGTGAAGGGGACTCCTACGAGCAGTACTTC
-,once,TRBV28,TRBJ2-5,16,CASSFRPQWGPETQYF,TGTGCCAGCAGTTTTAGGCCTCAGTGGGGACCAGAGACCCAGTACTTC
-,-,TRBV18,TRBJ1-1,14,CASSPQDWATEAFF,TGTGCCAGCTCACCACAGGACTGGGCCACTGAAGCTTTCTTT
-,once,TRBV11-2,TRBJ1-1,13,CASSAAWGTEAFF,TGTGCCAGCAGCGCTGCCTGGGGCACTGAAGCTTTCTTT
-,-,TRBV30,TRBJ2-1,11,CAWTPGNEQFF,TGTGCCTGGACGCCTGGCAATGAGCAGTTCTTC
-,once,TRBV6-5,TRBJ2-7,15,CASSYDGLTTTKQYF,TGTGCCAGCAGTTATGACGGACTGACTACGACTAAGCAGTACTTC
TRBD1,-,TRBV7-9,TRBJ2-3,16,CASSSDQTGYADTQYF,TGTGCCAGCAGCTCCGACCAGACAGGGTATGCAGATACGCAGTATTTT
-,-,TRBV14,TRBJ2-7,16,CASSQYSGYSSYEQYF,TGTGCCAGCAGCCAATATTCAGGGTATAGCTCCTACGAGCAGTACTTC
TRBD1,few,TRBV5-5,TRBJ2-7,14,CASSGTGVLYEQYF,TGTGCCAGCAGCGGGACAGGGGTTCTCTACGAGCAGTACTTC
TRBD1,-,TRBV11-3,TRBJ2-1,16,CASSPGGLKNNNEQFF,TGTGCCAGCAGCCCAGGGGGTCTGAAGAACAACAATGAGCAGTTCTTC
TRBD1,-,TRBV9,TRBJ1-2,14,CASSSGTGIYGYTF,TGTGCCAGCAGCTCAGGGACAGGAATCTATGGCTACACCTTC
-,-,TRBV11-2,TRBJ1-2,15,CASSTNPRSSYGYTF,TGTGCCAGCAGCACCAACCCCCGGTCCTCCTATGGCTACACCTTC
-,-,TRBV11-3,TRBJ2-5,15,CASSLALAEAETQYF,TGTGCCAGCAGCTTAGCTCTAGCCGAGGCTGAGACCCAGTACTTC
TRBD1,once,TRBV28,TRBJ1-5,12,CATRGFGQPQHF,TGTGCCACCAGGGGGTTCGGGCAGCCCCAGCATTTT
-,-,TRBV7-3,TRBJ2-1,15,CASSLQPGEVFEQFF,TGTGCCAGCAGCCTCCAACCCGGGGAGGTGTTTGAGCAGTTCTTC
TRBD1,-,TRBV2,TRBJ2-5,14,CASRARTGVETQYF,TGTGCCAGCAGGGCCCGGACAGGGGTGGAGACCCAGTACTTC
TRBD1,-,TRBV5-6,TRBJ2-3,15,CASSWGQGSADTQYF,TGTGCCAGCAGCTGGGGACAGGGCTCTGCAGATACGCAGTATTTT
TRBD1,-,TRBV25-1,TRBJ2-1,16,CASSDPDRGGMAEQFF,TGTGCCAGCAGTGACCCTGACAGGGGAGGAATGGCTGAGCAGTTCTTC
-,-,TRBV7-2,TRBJ2-7,14,CASSPGGSSYEQYF,TGTGCCAGCAGCCCTGGAGGGAGCTCCTACGAGCAGTACTTC
TRBD2,-,TRBV15,TRBJ2-5,16,CATSRVAGGAFETQYF,TGTGCCACCAGCAGGGTAGCGGGAGGGGCTTTCGAGACCCAGTACTTC
-,-,TRBV7-6,TRBJ1-4,14,CASSLGGVNEKLFF,TGTGCCAGCAGCTTAGGAGGGGTTAATGAAAAACTGTTTTTT
-,once,TRBV9,TRBJ2-7,15,CASSPRGGAPSEQYF,TGTGCCAGCAGCCCACGGGGCGGAGCCCCCAGCGAGCAGTACTTC
-,-,TRBV6-5,TRBJ1-1,15,CASSFPHGGATEAFF,TGTGCCAGCAGTTTCCCCCACGGCGGTGCCACTGAAGCTTTCTTT
TRBD1,-,TRBV5-1,TRBJ1-4,14,CASSLAGGEEKLFF,TGCGCCAGCAGCTTGGCAGGGGGGGAGGAAAAACTGTTTTTT
-,-,TRBV27,TRBJ2-2,14,CASSFIYDTGELFF,TGTGCCAGCAGTTTTATCTACGACACCGGGGAGCTGTTTTTT